Following are 26 T cell receptor beta chains from one sample sequenced in a study of STAT5B mutations in CD4+ large granular lymphocyte leukemia. Measured with immunoSEQ multiplex PCR; TCRdb has only the in-frame clones, and not every one. The top ten hold around 2.3% of the sample, which has about 30,000 clones, around 80% seen once. The sequenced material came from CD4+ T cells from blood buffy coats. Receptors were obtained from a human donor in good health.

J is TRBJ2-7 and V is TRBV6-5; 10 bases agree with TRBD2. V was clipped by 7 bases and J by 5 bases; unmatched bases: 11. This CDR3 spans 15 amino acids. CDR1 is MNHEY, CDR2 SVGAGI, per germline. This chain's CDR3 is CASTPGSGRAHEQYF. The CDR3 DNA is TGTGCCAGCACCCCGGGGAGCGGGAGGGCCCACGAGCAGTACTTC.

This clone was observed once. J is TRBJ1-2 and V is TRBV19; D not resolved. CDR1 and CDR2 from the germline V gene are LNHDA and SQIVND (reference sequence). The CDR3 contains 14 residues. The ends were cut back, 1 base at V and 4 bases at J, with 10 bases in the middle. CDR3 amino acids: CASSIGAGSYGYTF. DNA for the CDR3: TGTGCCAGTAGTATAGGAGCGGGGAGCTATGGCTACACCTTC.

The V gene is TRBV10-3, the J gene TRBJ2-3; 9 nucleotides line up with TRBD1. The CDR3 sequence is 15 residues long. Germline loops: CDR1 ENHRY, CDR2 SYGVKD. With 0 bases clipped from V and 5 bases from J, the junction kept 3 bases outside the gene matches. CDR3 DNA sequence: TGTGCCATCAGTGAGTCGAGACAGGGGGGAGATACGCAGTATTTT. It is translated as CAISESRQGGDTQYF.

The chain combines TRBV12-5 with TRBJ2-1; D not resolved. Trimming removed 6 bases from V and 2 bases from J, with 11 bases in between. The CDR3 is made up of 14 amino acids. From germline, CDR1 is LGHNT and CDR2 FRNRAP. Here the CDR3 DNA reads TGTGCTAGTGGCCCCACCGGGCCCTACAATGAGCAGTTCTTC. This encodes CASGPTGPYNEQFF.

The rearrangement uses TRBV6-5 and TRBJ1-2; a possible D gene is TRBD1 (5 bases). The germline CDR1 and CDR2 sequences are MNHEY and SVGAGI. The length of the CDR3 is 13 residues. Deletions cut 6 bases from V and 3 bases from J, with 11 bases between. The chain's CDR3 is CASSPGGDYGYTF. CDR3 nucleotides: TGTGCCAGCAGCCCCGGGGGGGACTATGGCTACACCTTC.

The gene calls are TRBV7-9 and TRBJ2-5, with D perhaps given as TRBD1 or TRBD2 (5 bases each). The CDR3 has 16 residues. Per germline, CDR1 SEHNR and CDR2 FQNEAQ (reference sequence). The ends were cut back, 6 bases at V and 1 base at J, with 18 bases in the middle. The CDR3 region is CASRRTGADAQETQYF. In nucleotides, the CDR3 is TGTGCCAGCAGGCGAACCGGGGCCGATGCCCAAGAGACCCAGTACTTC.

The sample holds one count of this clone. J is TRBJ2-5 and V is TRBV6-1; possibly TRBD1 for D (5 bases). Per the germline V gene, CDR1 is MNHNS and CDR2 is SASEGT. Trimming removed 7 bases from V and 4 bases from J, with 10 bases in between. CDR3 length equals 12 residues. As DNA, the CDR3 is TGTGCCAGCACAGGGTGGCGAGAGACCCAGTACTTC. Amino acid sequence: CASTGWRETQYF.

V and J are TRBV7-6 and TRBJ2-3, with TRBD2 matching 11 bases. Germline V gives CDR1 SGHVS, CDR2 FNYEAQ. The ends lost 5 bases at V and 0 bases at J; junction bases unmatched: 10. The CDR3 has 18 residues. The CDR3 loop reads CASSPGTSGAASTDTQYF. CDR3 in DNA: TGTGCCAGCAGCCCAGGGACTAGCGGAGCCGCTAGCACAGATACGCAGTATTTT.

CDR3 amino acids: CATRKRQGATYEQYF. CDR3 nucleotide sequence: TGTGCCACCAGAAAGCGACAGGGGGCTACCTACGAGCAGTACTTC. This chain uses TRBV15 with TRBJ2-7; 10 nucleotides match TRBD1. Trimming at V came to 6 bases and at J to 2 bases, leaving 7 bases not matched to a gene. Germline V gives CDR1 LNHNV, CDR2 YYDKDF (reference sequence). This CDR3 is 15 amino acids long.

The chain combines TRBV6-5 with TRBJ2-2; 7 bases agree with TRBD2. Looked up from germline, CDR1 is MNHEY and CDR2 is SVGAGI. The CDR3 is made up of 14 amino acids. V was pared by 6 bases and J by 5 bases, with 6 bases of the junction left unmatched. CDR3 amino acids: CASRESGGTGELFF. CDR3 nucleotide sequence: TGTGCCAGCAGGGAGTCCGGGGGGACCGGGGAGCTGTTTTTT.

This sequence joins TRBV6-6 and TRBJ2-7; D is possibly TRBD2 (6 bases). The CDR3 runs to 15 residues. Deletions cut 6 bases from V and 0 bases from J, with 15 bases between. Germline values: CDR1 MNHNY, CDR2 SVGAGI (reference sequence). CDR3 protein: CASSSGTGSSYEQYF. CDR3 DNA sequence: TGTGCCAGCAGCTCCGGGACCGGGAGCTCCTACGAGCAGTACTTC.

The chain recombines TRBV30 with TRBJ1-1; D unclear. Trimming left V 3 bases short and J 4 bases short, with 18 bases between. CDR1 is GTSNPN and CDR2 is SVGIG in the germline V gene (reference sequence). This CDR3 spans 15 amino acids. The CDR3 loop is CAWRPGGGFVTEAFF. The CDR3 region has the DNA TGTGCCTGGAGGCCCGGCGGCGGTTTTGTCACTGAAGCTTTCTTT.

Here the CDR3 reads CASSAAGTREETQYF. Here the CDR3 DNA reads TGCGCCAGCAGCGCCGCCGGGACTAGGGAAGAGACCCAGTACTTC. The rearrangement links TRBV5-1 to TRBJ2-5; 8 bases map to TRBD2. Germline V gene data show CDR1 as SGHRS and CDR2 as YFSETQ. This CDR3 spans 15 amino acids. Trimming took 4 bases from V and 3 from J; bases not matched to a gene: 8.

The chain combines TRBV7-5 with TRBJ2-5; no DNA check was done on the table's D call, TRBD2. TRBV7-5 is a documented pseudogene. The CDR3 extends over 16 amino acids. DNA for the CDR3: TGTGCCAGAAGCTTATCAACAACTGGAGGGAAAGAGACCCAGTACTTC. The encoded protein is CARSLSTTGGKETQYF.

The CDR3 sequence is CASSLEAHPTNYGYTF. Here the CDR3 DNA reads TGTGCCAGCAGCTTGGAGGCTCACCCAACTAACTATGGCTACACCTTC. This sequence joins TRBV5-4 and TRBJ1-2; D unresolved. Per the germline V gene, CDR1 is SGHNT and CDR2 is YYREEE (reference sequence). The CDR3 consists of 16 residues. V gave up 0 bases and J gave up 0 bases, with 12 bases separating them.

CDR3 amino acids: CASAPGELPNGELFF. The CDR3 region has the DNA TGTGCCAGCGCGCCCGGGGAACTACCGAACGGGGAGCTGTTTTTT. The J gene is TRBJ2-2, the V gene TRBV5-5; D is perhaps TRBD2 (5 bases). The CDR3 consists of 15 residues. V was cut by 7 bases and J by 7 bases, with 20 bases left in between. Germline CDR1 SGHKS, CDR2 YYEKEE (reference sequence).

V usage is TRBV19 and J usage is TRBJ2-1; TRBD2 agrees at 11 bases. The CDR3 sequence is 15 residues long. Germline V gives CDR1 LNHDA, CDR2 SQIVND (reference sequence). V shed 6 bases, J shed 6 bases, and the junction held 7 bases outside the gene matches. CDR3 protein: CASSHSGGAVNEQFF. CDR3 bases: TGTGCCAGTAGCCATAGCGGGGGGGCTGTCAATGAGCAGTTCTTC.

The CDR3 reads CASSQVGAFNTGELFF. The CDR3, as DNA: TGTGCCAGCAGCCAAGTCGGGGCCTTTAACACCGGGGAGCTGTTTTTT. The rearrangement links TRBV14 to TRBJ2-2; either TRBD1 or TRBD2 may fit D (5 bases each). The V gene's germline CDR1 is SGHDN and CDR2 FVKESK. Trimming took off 1 base at V and 2 bases at J, with 11 bases between the two ends. There are 16 residues in the CDR3.

The chain joins TRBV5-8 to TRBJ2-3; TRBD1 matches at 9 bases. Germline V gives CDR1 SGHTS, CDR2 YDEGEE. The CDR3 loop spans 15 amino acids. Trimming cost V 5 bases and J 2 bases; bases outside gene matches: 6. CDR3 DNA: TGTGCCAGCAGACGGGACAGGGTCTCCACAGATACGCAGTATTTT. It specifies CASRRDRVSTDTQYF.

V is TRBV6-5 and J is TRBJ2-7; 9 bases fit TRBD2. Trimming cost V 1 base and J 4 bases; bases outside gene matches: 2. Germline loops: CDR1 MNHEY, CDR2 SVGAGI. The CDR3 spans 14 residues. The DNA of the CDR3 is TGTGCCAGCAGTTACTTCCTAGCGGGATACGAGCAGTACTTC. This encodes CASSYFLAGYEQYF.

This rearrangement joins TRBV5-1 to TRBJ2-5, with 7 bases lining up with TRBD1. Germline CDR1 and CDR2: SGHRS and YFSETQ. The CDR3 extends over 12 amino acids. V was clipped by 4 bases and J by 5 bases; unmatched bases: 2. The CDR3 DNA reads TGCGCCAGCAGCAGACAGGGTGAGACCCAGTACTTC. This codes for CASSRQGETQYF.

The chain recombines TRBV11-3 with TRBJ2-5, with 7 bases that match TRBD1. Per the germline V gene, CDR1 is SGHNT and CDR2 is YENEEA. Trimming took 1 base from V and 1 from J; bases not matched to a gene: 0. The CDR3 contains 14 residues. DNA for the CDR3: TGTGCCAGCAGCTTAGGGGACAGCCAAGAGACCCAGTACTTC. It specifies CASSLGDSQETQYF.

The CDR3 DNA sequence: TGTGCCAGCAGCTTGAACCACGGACAGGGCACCTACGAGCAGTACTTC. Translated, it gives CASSLNHGQGTYEQYF. This sequence joins TRBV5-4 and TRBJ2-7, with 8 bases that match TRBD1. CDR1 is SGHNT, CDR2 YYREEE, per germline (reference sequence). The CDR3 is 16 residues long. With V trimmed by 1 base and J by 2 bases, 8 bases remained unmatched. The entire variable domain, with the rest obtained from reference TRBV5-4 and TRBJ2-7, is as follows: ETGVTQSPTHLIKTRGQQVTLRCSSQSGHNTVSWYQQALGQGPQFIFQYYREEENGRGNFPPRFSGLQFPNYSSELNVNALELDDSALYLCASSLNHGQGTYEQYFGPGTRLTVT.

V and J are TRBV10-3 and TRBJ1-1, with D maybe TRBD1 (5 bases). V lost 8 bases to trimming and J lost 0 bases, with 28 bases between them. Per germline, CDR1 ENHRY and CDR2 SYGVKD. The CDR3 is 19 amino acids. The CDR3 coding sequence is TGTGCCATCGCCCGGGGACCAGGGCGTGACTTCAACATGAACACTGAAGCTTTCTTT. It yields the protein CAIARGPGRDFNMNTEAFF.

The CDR3 coding sequence is TGTGCCAGCAGCTTGACAGGGTCTATTACCGGGGAGCTGTTTTTT. This codes for CASSLTGSITGELFF. This sequence joins TRBV11-3 and TRBJ2-2; 7 bases map to TRBD1. Germline CDR1 and CDR2: SGHNT and YENEEA. CDR3 length: 15 amino acids. The junction had 6 bases not matched to a gene; V was cut back by 3 bases and J by 5 bases.

The chain is built from TRBV5-6 and TRBJ2-3; D not certain. The germline V gene encodes CDR1 SGHDT and CDR2 YYEEEE. This CDR3 has 14 amino acids. V was clipped by 1 base and J by 6 bases, with 12 bases between them. The CDR3 nucleotides are TGTGCCAGCAGCTTGACGGACCACTCGGATACGCAGTATTTT. This sequence encodes CASSLTDHSDTQYF.